The source of this TCR beta chain is a study of identical twins. Whole-study results and caveats: Twins' surplus sharing was weaker for beta out-of-frame sequences. It was cross-sectional statistical analysis, not following the same donors, that the conclusions relied on.

There are 12 residues in the CDR3. Germline V CDR1 and CDR2: SGDLS, YYNGEE. TCRdb redid the calling of the 5' RACE reads with MiXCR, one entry per CDR3 protein. The sample includes around 1.7 million distinct CDR3 sequences, around 29% seen only once; the top ten take about 0.27%. As for this clonotype: Its antigen is not known.

The rearrangement joins TRBV9 to TRBJ2-2, with 12 bases that match TRBD2. The clonotype comes from a newborn girl in good health. Sequencing was carried out using cord blood. The CDR3: CPLAGGDGELFF. The CDR3 DNA follows: TGTCCCCTAGCGGGGGGGGACGGGGAGCTGTTTTTT.